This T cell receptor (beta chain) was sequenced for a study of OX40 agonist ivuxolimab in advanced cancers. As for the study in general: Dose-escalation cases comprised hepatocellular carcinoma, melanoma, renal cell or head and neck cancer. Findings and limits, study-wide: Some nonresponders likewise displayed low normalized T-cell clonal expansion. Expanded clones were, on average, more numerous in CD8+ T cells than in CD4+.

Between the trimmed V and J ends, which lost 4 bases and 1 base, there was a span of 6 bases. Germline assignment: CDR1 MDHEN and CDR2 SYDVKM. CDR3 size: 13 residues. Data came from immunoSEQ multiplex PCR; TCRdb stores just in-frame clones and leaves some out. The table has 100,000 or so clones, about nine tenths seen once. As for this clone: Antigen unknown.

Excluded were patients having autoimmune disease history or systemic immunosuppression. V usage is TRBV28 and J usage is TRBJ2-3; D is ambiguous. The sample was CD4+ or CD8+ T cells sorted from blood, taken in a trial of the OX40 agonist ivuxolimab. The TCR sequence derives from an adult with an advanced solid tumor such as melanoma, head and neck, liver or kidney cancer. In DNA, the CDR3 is TGTGCCAGCAGTTATTCAGGCACAGATACGCAGTATTTT. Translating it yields CASSYSGTDTQYF. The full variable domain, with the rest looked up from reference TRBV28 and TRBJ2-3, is DVKVTQSSRYLVKRTGEKVFLECVQDMDHENMFWYRQDPGLGLRLIYFSYDVKMKEKGDIPEGYSVSREKKERFSLILESASTNQTSMYLCASSYSGTDTQYFGPGTRLTVL.